Reported below is one T cell receptor (beta chain). The data are from a study of blood T cell repertoires in COVID-19. Across the whole study: COVID-19 samples, acute and convalescent, were from the United States, Italy and Spain. PBMCs, B-cell-depleted T cells, or T cells were the source of the cDNA or gDNA that made up the material.

The authors' processing: Estimated nucleated cell counts came from reference gene primer amplification. The table came from immunoSEQ multiplex PCR; TCRdb's copy has only in-frame clones and leaves some out. The V and J calls and clone size come from that table; D and trimming were worked out from the DNA. The sample has approximately 220,000 clones, about 85% seen once; the top ten hold about 7.4%. The CDR3 is 16 residues long. V was clipped by 4 bases and J by 4 bases; unmatched bases: 11. Germline V lookup: CDR1 SGDLS, CDR2 YYNGEE. The sequence came from a woman over 75 with acute or convalescent COVID-19. The specimen was peripheral blood. The gene calls are TRBV9 and TRBJ1-5; TRBD1 matches at 7 bases. The CDR3 DNA sequence: TGTGCCAGCAGCACAGCGACAGGGCCTCCGAATCAGCCCCAGCATTTT. Its protein product is CASSTATGPPNQPQHF.